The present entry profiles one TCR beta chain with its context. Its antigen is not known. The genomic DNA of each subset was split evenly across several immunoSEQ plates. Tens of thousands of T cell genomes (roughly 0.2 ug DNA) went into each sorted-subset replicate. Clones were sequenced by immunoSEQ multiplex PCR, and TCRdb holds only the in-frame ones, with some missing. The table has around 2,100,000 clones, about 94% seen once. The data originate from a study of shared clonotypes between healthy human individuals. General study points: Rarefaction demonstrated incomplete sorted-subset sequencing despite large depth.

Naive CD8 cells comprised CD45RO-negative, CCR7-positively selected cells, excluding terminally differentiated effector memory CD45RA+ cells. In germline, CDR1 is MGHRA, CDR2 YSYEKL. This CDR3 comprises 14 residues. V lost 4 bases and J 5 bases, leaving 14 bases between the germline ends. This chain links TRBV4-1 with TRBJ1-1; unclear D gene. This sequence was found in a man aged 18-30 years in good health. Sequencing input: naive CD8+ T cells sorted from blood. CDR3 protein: CASSLTGGGTEAFF. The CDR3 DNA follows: TGCGCCAGCAGCCTCACGGGAGGAGGGACTGAAGCTTTCTTT.